The entry that follows covers one T cell receptor beta chain sequence. What it binds is unknown. CDR1 and CDR2 (germline): SGHNT, YENEEA. Unmatched junction bases numbered 13, after V lost 4 bases and J lost 7 bases. The CDR3 totals 17 residues. This specimen comes from a study of neurological immune-mediated disorders. Overall study findings and caveats: The study found no CDR3 amino acid sequences shared by expanded clones across subjects, suggesting private repertoires in all groups. Patients with HTLV-1-associated myelopathy had the highest level of TCR clonal expansion, whereas patients with multiple sclerosis had the lowest level, falling beneath the level found in healthy controls.

Each TCR transcript was tagged with a 10-nucleotide random UMI during 5'RACE. MiXCR was run by TCRdb on the 5' RACE reads, yielding one entry per CDR3 protein. This table has more than 15,000 distinct CDR3 sequences, around 15% appearing once. Sorted libraries were made with about 1.1 million CD4+ or CD8+ T cells. The material sequenced was CD4+ T cells from blood. The chain couples TRBV11-3 to TRBJ2-3, with 11 bases lining up with TRBD2. The sequence derives from a woman aged 60-75 years with HTLV-1-associated myelopathy (HAM/TSP). CDR3 amino acids: CASSSWGLAVGLYTQYF. As DNA, the CDR3 is TGTGCCAGCAGCTCATGGGGACTAGCGGTGGGCCTTTATACGCAGTATTTT.